The clone carrying this T cell receptor (beta chain) has more than one count but fewer than ten. The repertoire was sequenced with immunoSEQ multiplex PCR; TCRdb's copy has only in-frame clones and lacks some. The sample lists 65,000 to 80,000 clones; roughly 80% were seen once. The CDR3 contains 13 residues. The V end was cut by 1 base, the J end by 7 bases, with 10 bases between. The V gene's germline CDR1 is SNHLY and CDR2 FYNNEI. These data are taken from a study of blood T cell repertoires in COVID-19. The sequence came from a man aged 50-60 years with acute or convalescent COVID-19. The sample consisted of peripheral blood. The chain uses TRBV2 and TRBJ1-1; D gene ambiguous. This CDR3 is CASSEGGFDEAFF. The CDR3 DNA reads TGTGCCAGCAGTGAAGGAGGGTTTGATGAAGCTTTCTTT.